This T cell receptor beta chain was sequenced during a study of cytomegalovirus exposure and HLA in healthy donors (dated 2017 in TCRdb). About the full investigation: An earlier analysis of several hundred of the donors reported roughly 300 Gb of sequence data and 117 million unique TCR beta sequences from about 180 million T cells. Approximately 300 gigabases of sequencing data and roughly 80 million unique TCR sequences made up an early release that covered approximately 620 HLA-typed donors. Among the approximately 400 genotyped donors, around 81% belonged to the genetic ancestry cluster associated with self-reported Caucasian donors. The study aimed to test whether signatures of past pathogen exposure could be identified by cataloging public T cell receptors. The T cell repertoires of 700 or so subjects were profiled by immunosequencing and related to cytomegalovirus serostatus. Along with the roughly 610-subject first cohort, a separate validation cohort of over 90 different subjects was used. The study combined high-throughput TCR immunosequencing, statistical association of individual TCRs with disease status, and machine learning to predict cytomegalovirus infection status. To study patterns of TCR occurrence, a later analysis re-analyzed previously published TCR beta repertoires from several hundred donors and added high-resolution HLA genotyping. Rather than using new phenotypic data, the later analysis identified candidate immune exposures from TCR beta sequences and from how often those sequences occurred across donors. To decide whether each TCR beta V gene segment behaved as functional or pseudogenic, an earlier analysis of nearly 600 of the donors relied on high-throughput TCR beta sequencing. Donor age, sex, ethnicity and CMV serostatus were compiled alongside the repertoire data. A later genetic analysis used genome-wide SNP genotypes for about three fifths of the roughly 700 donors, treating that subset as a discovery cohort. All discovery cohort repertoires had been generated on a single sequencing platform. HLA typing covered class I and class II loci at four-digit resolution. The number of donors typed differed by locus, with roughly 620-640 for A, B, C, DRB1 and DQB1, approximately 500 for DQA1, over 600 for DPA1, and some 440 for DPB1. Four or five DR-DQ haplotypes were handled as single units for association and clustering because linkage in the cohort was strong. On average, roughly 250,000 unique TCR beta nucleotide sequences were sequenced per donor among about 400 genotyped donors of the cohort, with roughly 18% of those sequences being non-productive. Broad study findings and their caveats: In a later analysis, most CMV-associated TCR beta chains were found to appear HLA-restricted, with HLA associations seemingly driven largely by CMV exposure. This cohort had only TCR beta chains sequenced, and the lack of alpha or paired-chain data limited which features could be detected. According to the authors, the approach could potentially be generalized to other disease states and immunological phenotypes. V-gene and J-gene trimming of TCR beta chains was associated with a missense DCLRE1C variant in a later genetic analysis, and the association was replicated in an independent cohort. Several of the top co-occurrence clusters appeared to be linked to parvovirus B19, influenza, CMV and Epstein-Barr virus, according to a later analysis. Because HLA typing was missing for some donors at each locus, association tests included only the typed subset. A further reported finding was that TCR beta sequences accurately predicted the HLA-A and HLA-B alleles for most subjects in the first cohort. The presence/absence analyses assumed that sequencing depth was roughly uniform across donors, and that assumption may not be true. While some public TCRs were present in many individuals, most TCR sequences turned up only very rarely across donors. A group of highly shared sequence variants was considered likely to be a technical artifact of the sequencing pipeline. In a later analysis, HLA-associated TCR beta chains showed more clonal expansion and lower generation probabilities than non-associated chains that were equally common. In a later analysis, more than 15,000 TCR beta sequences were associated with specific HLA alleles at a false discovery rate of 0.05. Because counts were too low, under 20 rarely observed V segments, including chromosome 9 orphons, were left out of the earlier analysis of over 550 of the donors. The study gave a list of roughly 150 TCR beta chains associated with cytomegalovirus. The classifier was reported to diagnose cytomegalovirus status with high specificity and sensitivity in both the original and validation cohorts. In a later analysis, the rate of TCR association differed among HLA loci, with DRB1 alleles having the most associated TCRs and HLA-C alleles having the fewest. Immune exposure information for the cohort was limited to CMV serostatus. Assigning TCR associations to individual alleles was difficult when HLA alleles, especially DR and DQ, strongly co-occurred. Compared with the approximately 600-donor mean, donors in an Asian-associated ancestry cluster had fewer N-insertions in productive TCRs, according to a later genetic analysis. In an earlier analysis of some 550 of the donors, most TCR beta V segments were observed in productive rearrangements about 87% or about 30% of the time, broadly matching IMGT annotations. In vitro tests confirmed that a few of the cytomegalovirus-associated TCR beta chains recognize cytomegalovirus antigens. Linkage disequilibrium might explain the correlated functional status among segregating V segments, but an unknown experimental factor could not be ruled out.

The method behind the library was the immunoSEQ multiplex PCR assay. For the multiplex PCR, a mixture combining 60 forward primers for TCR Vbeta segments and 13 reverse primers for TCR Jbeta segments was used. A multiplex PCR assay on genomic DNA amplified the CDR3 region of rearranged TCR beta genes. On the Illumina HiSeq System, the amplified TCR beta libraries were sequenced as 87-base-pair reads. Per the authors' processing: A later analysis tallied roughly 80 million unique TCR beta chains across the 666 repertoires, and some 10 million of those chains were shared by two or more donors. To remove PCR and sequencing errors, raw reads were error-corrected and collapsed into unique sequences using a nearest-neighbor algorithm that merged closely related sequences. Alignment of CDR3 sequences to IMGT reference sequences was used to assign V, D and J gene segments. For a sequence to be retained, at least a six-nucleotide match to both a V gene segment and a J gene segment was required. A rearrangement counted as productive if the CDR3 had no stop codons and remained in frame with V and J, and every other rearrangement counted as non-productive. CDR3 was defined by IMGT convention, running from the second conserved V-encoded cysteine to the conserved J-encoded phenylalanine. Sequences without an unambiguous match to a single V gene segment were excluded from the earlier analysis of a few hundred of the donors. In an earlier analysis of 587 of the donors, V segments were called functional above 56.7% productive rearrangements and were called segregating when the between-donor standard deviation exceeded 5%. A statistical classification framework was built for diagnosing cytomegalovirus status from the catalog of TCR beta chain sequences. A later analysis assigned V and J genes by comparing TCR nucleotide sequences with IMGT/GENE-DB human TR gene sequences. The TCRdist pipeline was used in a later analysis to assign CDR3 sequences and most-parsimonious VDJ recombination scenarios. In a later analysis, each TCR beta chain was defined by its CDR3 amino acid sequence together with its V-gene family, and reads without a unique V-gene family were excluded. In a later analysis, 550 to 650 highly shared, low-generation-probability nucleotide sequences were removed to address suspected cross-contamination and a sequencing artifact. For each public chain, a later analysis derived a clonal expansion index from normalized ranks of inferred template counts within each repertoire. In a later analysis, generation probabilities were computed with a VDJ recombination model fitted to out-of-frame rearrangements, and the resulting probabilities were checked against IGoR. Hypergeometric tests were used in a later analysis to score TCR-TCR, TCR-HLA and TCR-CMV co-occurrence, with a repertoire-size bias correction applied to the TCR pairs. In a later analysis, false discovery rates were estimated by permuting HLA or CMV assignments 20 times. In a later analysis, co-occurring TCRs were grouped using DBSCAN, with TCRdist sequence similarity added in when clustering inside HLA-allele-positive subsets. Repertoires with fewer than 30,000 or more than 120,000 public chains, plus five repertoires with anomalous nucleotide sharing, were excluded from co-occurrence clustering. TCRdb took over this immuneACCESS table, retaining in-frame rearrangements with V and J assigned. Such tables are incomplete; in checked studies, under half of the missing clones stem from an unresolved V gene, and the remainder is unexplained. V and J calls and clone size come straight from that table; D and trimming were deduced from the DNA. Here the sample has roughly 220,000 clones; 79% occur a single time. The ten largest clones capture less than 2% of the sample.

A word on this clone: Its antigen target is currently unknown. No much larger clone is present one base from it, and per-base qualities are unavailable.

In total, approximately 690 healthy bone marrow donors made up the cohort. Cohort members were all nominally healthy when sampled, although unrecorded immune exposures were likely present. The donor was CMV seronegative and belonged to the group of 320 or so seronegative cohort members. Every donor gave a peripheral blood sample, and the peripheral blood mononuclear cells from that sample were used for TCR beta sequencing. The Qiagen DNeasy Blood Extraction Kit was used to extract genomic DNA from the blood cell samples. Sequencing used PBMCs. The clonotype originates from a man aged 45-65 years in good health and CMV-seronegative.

The CDR3 is CASSKTGGADEQYF. At the DNA level, the sequence is TGTGCCAGCAGCAAAACAGGGGGCGCGGACGAGCAGTACTTC. The chain employs TRBV11-2 and TRBJ2-7, with 9 bases aligning to TRBD1. V ends up 5 bases short and J 5 bases short, with an unmatched junction base count of 7. Counted from cysteine to phenylalanine, this CDR3 has 14 amino acids. Only the CDR3 DNA is retained, 42 bases long and in frame from the first base. The germline V gene encodes CDR1 SGHAT and CDR2 FQNNGV.